The sequence of this T cell receptor (beta chain) was determined in a study of shared clonotypes between healthy human individuals. Findings and caveats of the study: Only blood was sampled; tissue repertoires likely differ. Memory subsets had estimated richness that was generally smaller than that of naive subsets. When compared with the clonotypes that were shared by all four sorted-subset donors, the non-shared clonotypes turned out to have lower generation probabilities.

The CDR3 extends over 16 amino acids. The germline gives CDR1 SGHAT, CDR2 FQNNGV. With 5 bases removed from V and 1 base from J, the gap between germline ends came to 17 bases. A word on this clone: Its antigen is undetermined.

Generated by immunoSEQ multiplex PCR, the TCRdb table keeps only in-frame clones and is missing some. Among around 1.5 million clones, 98% were seen once, and the ten largest hold roughly 0.45%. The chain has TRBV11-2 and TRBJ1-1, with D hard to call. Sequencing was carried out using naive CD4+ T cells sorted from blood. Subset in this sample: CD45RA+ positively selected. The sequence was obtained from a man aged 30 to 45 in good health. CDR3 nucleotides: TGTGCCAGCAGCCCGATTGGGGTCCTGGGGAACACTGAAGCTTTCTTT. Translation gives CASSPIGVLGNTEAFF.